This is a list of T cell receptor beta chains from one sample in a study of CD8 T cells in Susac syndrome. TCRdb re-called the immunoSEQ multiplex PCR reads through MiXCR, storing one row per CDR3 protein. The sample lists around 130,000 distinct CDR3 sequences, 90% to 95% occurring once. Sequenced: CD8+ T cells from PBMCs. The receptors originated from a human donor with Susac syndrome. The CDR3 runs from the conserved cysteine through the conserved F or W. The D gene is left open where the match is weak. The listing skips clone size in some rows; elsewhere it reads once, few, many or a size class.

size,J,V,D,CDR3,DNA
.,TRBJ2-3,TRBV14,.,CASSHQRGASTDTQYF,TGTGCCAGCAGCCACCAGCGAGGGGCAAGCACAGATACGCAGTATTTT
.,TRBJ2-5,TRBV25-1,.,CASSGPRQETQYF,TGTGCCAGCAGCGGACCCCGGCAAGAGACCCAGTACTTC
.,TRBJ2-7,TRBV7-2,TRBD2,CASSLPSGTYEQYF,TGTGCCAGCAGCTTACCTAGCGGAACCTACGAGCAGTACTTC
once,TRBJ2-1,TRBV24-1,.,CATSGRRRNEQFF,TGTGCCACCAGCGGCCGCAGGCGGAATGAGCAGTTCTTC
.,TRBJ2-6,TRBV7-6,.,CASSLVVAGHSGANVLTF,TGTGCCAGCAGCTTAGTTGTCGCAGGACACTCTGGGGCCAACGTCCTGACTTTC
.,TRBJ2-7,TRBV12-3/TRBV12-4,TRBD2,CASSFGPSGDEQYF,TGTGCCAGCAGTTTTGGGCCTAGCGGGGACGAGCAGTACTTC
.,TRBJ2-2,TRBV9,TRBD1,CASSVARDRNTGELFF,TGTGCCAGCAGCGTAGCCCGGGACAGGAACACCGGGGAGCTGTTTTTT
.,TRBJ2-7,TRBV7-9,.,CASSNPGRSYEQYF,TGTGCCAGCAGCAACCCAGGGCGCTCCTACGAGCAGTACTTC
.,TRBJ2-7,TRBV20-1,TRBD1,CSAREDRGYEQYF,TGCAGTGCTAGGGAGGACAGGGGGTACGAGCAGTACTTC
.,TRBJ1-5,TRBV10-2,.,CATGSGEGDSNQPQHF,TGCGCCACCGGATCGGGGGAGGGGGACAGCAATCAGCCCCAGCATTTT
.,TRBJ2-3,TRBV6-5,.,CASSADTQEDTQYF,TGTGCCAGCAGTGCCGACACCCAGGAAGATACGCAGTATTTT
.,TRBJ2-3,TRBV5-4,.,CAHGSPLDTDTQYF,TGTGCCCACGGGTCCCCCCTCGACACAGATACGCAGTATTTT
.,TRBJ2-1,TRBV12-3/TRBV12-4,TRBD1,CASSPGQGATNEQFF,TGTGCCAGCAGTCCAGGACAGGGGGCGACTAATGAGCAGTTCTTC
.,TRBJ2-7,TRBV7-2,.,CASSTSGTHTYEQYF,TGTGCCAGCAGCACCTCCGGGACCCACACCTACGAGCAGTACTTC
.,TRBJ2-1,TRBV5-4,TRBD2,CASSRGGNEQFF,TGTGCCAGCAGCCGGGGGGGAAATGAGCAGTTCTTC
once,TRBJ2-3,TRBV27,TRBD2,CASSLGAGGQDTQYF,TGTGCCAGCAGTTTAGGGGCGGGGGGGCAAGATACGCAGTATTTT
.,TRBJ2-1,TRBV7-6,TRBD2,CASSPLGGGGAFGQFF,TGTGCCAGCAGCCCGCTCGGCGGGGGGGGCGCCTTCGGGCAGTTCTTC
.,TRBJ2-7,TRBV29-1,.,CSVELGVRSSQYF,TGCAGCGTTGAACTTGGGGTCAGGTCTTCACAGTACTTC
few,TRBJ2-7,TRBV29-1,.,CSVAPGTYEQYF,TGCAGCGTTGCCCCCGGTACCTACGAGCAGTACTTC
.,TRBJ2-5,TRBV29-1,.,CSVDLAGRTGETQYF,TGCAGCGTTGATCTGGCAGGGCGTACGGGGGAGACCCAGTACTTC
once,TRBJ2-7,TRBV4-1,TRBD1,CASSDHAGTGVYEQYF,TGCGCCAGCAGCGACCACGCCGGGACAGGGGTGTACGAGCAGTACTTC
.,TRBJ2-7,TRBV9,.,CASSVVAGSREQYF,TGTGCCAGCAGCGTAGTCGCAGGGTCTCGGGAGCAGTACTTC
.,TRBJ2-5,TRBV9,.,CASSSPDGQETQYF,TGTGCCAGCAGCTCACCGGACGGCCAAGAGACCCAGTACTTC
.,TRBJ2-2,TRBV7-3,.,CASSFPTGELFF,TGTGCCAGCAGCTTTCCGACCGGGGAGCTGTTTTTT
.,TRBJ2-7,TRBV29-1,TRBD1,CSVDYGQGEQYF,TGCAGCGTTGACTACGGACAGGGTGAGCAGTACTTC
.,TRBJ2-7,TRBV20-1,TRBD2,CSAGNLADSYEQYF,TGCAGTGCTGGAAATCTAGCGGACTCCTACGAGCAGTACTTC
.,TRBJ2-5,TRBV11-2,TRBD1,CASSLGTGSTQYF,TGTGCCAGCAGCCTAGGGACAGGTTCCACCCAGTACTTC
.,TRBJ1-5,TRBV5-1,.,CASSWRVGQPQHF,TGCGCCAGCAGCTGGCGGGTGGGGCAGCCCCAGCATTTT
.,TRBJ2-1,TRBV12-3/TRBV12-4,.,CASSPRHIPYNEQFF,TGTGCCAGCAGCCCTAGACATATCCCATACAATGAGCAGTTCTTC
.,TRBJ2-7,TRBV6-1,TRBD2,CASSPTSVEQYF,TGTGCCAGCAGCCCCACTAGCGTCGAGCAGTACTTC
.,TRBJ1-2,TRBV6-2/TRBV6-3,.,CASSLNPIPGRNYGYTF,TGTGCCAGCAGTTTGAACCCCATCCCAGGACGCAACTATGGCTACACCTTC
.,TRBJ2-3,TRBV2,.,CASSEGVTSTDTQYF,TGTGCCAGCAGCGAAGGGGTAACTAGCACAGATACGCAGTATTTT
.,TRBJ2-5,TRBV2,.,CASSDSDETQYF,TGTGCCAGCAGTGACTCAGACGAGACCCAGTACTTC
once,TRBJ2-3,TRBV3-1,TRBD2,CASSQAGGPTDTQYF,TGTGCCAGCAGCCAAGCGGGGGGACCCACAGATACGCAGTATTTT
once,TRBJ2-5,TRBV7-2,.,CASSLGATLQETQYF,TGTGCCAGCAGCTTAGGGGCTACCCTCCAAGAGACCCAGTACTTC
.,TRBJ2-3,TRBV15,.,CATSRDTADTQYF,TGTGCCACCAGCAGAGACACCGCGGATACGCAGTATTTT
.,TRBJ2-5,TRBV11-2,TRBD2,CASSYLAGEGETQYF,TGTGCCAGCAGCTATCTAGCGGGGGAGGGAGAGACCCAGTACTTC
.,TRBJ1-5,TRBV9,.,CASSGGTEGPQHF,TGTGCCAGCAGCGGAGGGACCGAGGGGCCCCAGCATTTT
.,TRBJ2-7,TRBV2,.,CASSEFYDEQYF,TGTGCCAGCAGTGAATTCTACGACGAGCAGTACTTC
.,TRBJ2-7,TRBV11-2,.,CASSRSNYEQYF,TGTGCCAGCAGCCGTTCCAACTACGAGCAGTACTTC
.,TRBJ2-7,TRBV4-2,TRBD2,CASSQEGAGASTQQYF,TGTGCCAGCAGCCAAGAGGGAGCGGGGGCCTCTACGCAGCAGTACTTC
.,TRBJ1-5,TRBV13,.,CASSGGGGPQHF,TGTGCCAGCTCCGGTGGGGGGGGGCCCCAGCATTTT